This entry concerns a single T cell receptor beta chain. In the source study's methods: The authors estimated nucleated cell counts from reference gene primer amplification. Some clones are missing from TCRdb's copy, which holds only in-frame ones; the method was immunoSEQ multiplex PCR. That table supplies the V and J calls and clone size; D and trimming were determined from the DNA. The sample has 110,000 or so clones; 90% are singletons. Germline V gene lookup returns CDR1 MRHNA and CDR2 SNTAGT. V was pared by 8 bases and J by 4 bases, with 8 bases of the junction left unmatched. CDR3 length: 15 amino acids. The data originate from a study of blood T cell repertoires in COVID-19. Study as a whole: COVID-19 samples collected from the United States, Italy and Spain covered acute and convalescent phases. T cells, B-cell-depleted T cells, or PBMCs provided the cDNA or gDNA that served as material.

The V gene is TRBV6-4, the J gene TRBJ2-1; TRBD1 agrees at 10 bases. Material for sequencing was peripheral blood. The TCR comes from a human donor in a cohort sampled during active COVID-19. The CDR3 bases are TGTGCCAGCCGATCCGGGACAGGGGATTACAATGAGCAGTTCTTC. Translating it yields CASRSGTGDYNEQFF.